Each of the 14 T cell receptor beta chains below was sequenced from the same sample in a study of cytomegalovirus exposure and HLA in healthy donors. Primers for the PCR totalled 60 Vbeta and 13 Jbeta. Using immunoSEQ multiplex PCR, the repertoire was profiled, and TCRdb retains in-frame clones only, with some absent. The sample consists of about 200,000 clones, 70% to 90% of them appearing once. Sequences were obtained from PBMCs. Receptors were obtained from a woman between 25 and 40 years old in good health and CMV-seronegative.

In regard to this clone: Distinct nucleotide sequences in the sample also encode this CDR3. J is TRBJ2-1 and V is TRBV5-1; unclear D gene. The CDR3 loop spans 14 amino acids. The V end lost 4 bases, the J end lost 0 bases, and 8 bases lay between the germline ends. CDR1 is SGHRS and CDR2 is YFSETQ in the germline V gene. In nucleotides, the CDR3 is TGCGCCAGCAGCCCCGGTAGCTCCTACAATGAGCAGTTCTTC. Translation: CASSPGSSYNEQFF.

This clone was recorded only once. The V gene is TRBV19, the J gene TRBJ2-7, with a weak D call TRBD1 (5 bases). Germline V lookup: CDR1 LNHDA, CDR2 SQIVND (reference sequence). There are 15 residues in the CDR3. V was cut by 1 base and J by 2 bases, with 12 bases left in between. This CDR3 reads CASSIGTGSAYEQYF. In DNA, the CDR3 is TGTGCCAGTAGTATAGGAACAGGATCAGCCTACGAGCAGTACTTC.

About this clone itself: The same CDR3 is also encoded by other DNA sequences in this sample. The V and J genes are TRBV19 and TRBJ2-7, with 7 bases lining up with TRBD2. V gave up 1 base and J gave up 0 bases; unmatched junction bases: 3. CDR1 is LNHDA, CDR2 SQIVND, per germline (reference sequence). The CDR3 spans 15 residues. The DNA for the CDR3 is TGTGCCAGTAGTATAGGACAGCGGGGCTCCTACGAGCAGTACTTC. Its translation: CASSIGQRGSYEQYF. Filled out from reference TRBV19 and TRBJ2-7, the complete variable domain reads DGGITQSPKYLFRKEGQNVTLSCEQNLNHDAMYWYRQDPGQGLRLIYYSQIVNDFQKGDIAEGYSVSREKKESFPLTVTSAQKNPTAFYLCASSIGQRGSYEQYFGPGTRLTVT.

Here the CDR3 reads CSVEDGSASSVNEQFF. The CDR3 DNA reads as TGCAGCGTTGAAGATGGTTCGGCTAGCAGCGTGAATGAGCAGTTCTTC. The chain links TRBV29-1 to TRBJ2-1, with D tentatively TRBD2 (5 bases). The CDR3 runs to 16 residues. Per the germline V gene, CDR1 is SQVTM and CDR2 is ANQGSEA. V was shortened by 0 bases and J by 7 bases, with 19 bases between the two germline ends.

Here the CDR3 DNA reads TGTGCCATCCGACAGGGGATCCAAGAGACCCAGTACTTC. This translates into CAIRQGIQETQYF. The chain uses TRBV10-3 and TRBJ2-5; 8 bases line up with TRBD1. The CDR3 sequence is 13 residues long. Germline values: CDR1 ENHRY, CDR2 SYGVKD. With V trimmed by 8 bases and J by 1 base, 3 bases remained unmatched.

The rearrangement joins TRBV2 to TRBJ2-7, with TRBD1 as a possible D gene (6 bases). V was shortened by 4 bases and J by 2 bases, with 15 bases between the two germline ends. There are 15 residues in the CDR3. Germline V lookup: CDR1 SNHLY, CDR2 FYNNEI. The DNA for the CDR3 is TGTGCCAGCAGTGTTCTGGGACACCCAACCTACGAGCAGTACTTC. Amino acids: CASSVLGHPTYEQYF.

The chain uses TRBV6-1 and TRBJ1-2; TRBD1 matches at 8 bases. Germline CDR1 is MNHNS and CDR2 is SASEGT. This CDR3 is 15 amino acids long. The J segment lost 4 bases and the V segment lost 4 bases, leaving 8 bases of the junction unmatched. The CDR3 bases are TGTGCCAGCAGTGCCTATCCAGGGGGCGTCTATGGCTACACCTTC. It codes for CASSAYPGGVYGYTF.

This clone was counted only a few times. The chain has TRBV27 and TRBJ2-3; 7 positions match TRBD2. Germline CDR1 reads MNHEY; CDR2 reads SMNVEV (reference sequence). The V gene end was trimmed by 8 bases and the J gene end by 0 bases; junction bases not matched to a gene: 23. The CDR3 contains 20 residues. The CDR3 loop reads CASRPRASGASISSTDTQYF. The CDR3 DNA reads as TGTGCCAGCCGCCCTAGGGCTAGCGGAGCCAGTATCTCTAGCACAGATACGCAGTATTTT.

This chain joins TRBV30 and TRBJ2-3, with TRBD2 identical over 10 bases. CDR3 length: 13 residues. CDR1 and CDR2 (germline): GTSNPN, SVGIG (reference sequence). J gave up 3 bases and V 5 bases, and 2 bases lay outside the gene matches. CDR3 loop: CAWASGGTDTQYF. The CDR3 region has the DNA TGTGCCTGGGCTAGCGGGGGAACAGATACGCAGTATTTT.

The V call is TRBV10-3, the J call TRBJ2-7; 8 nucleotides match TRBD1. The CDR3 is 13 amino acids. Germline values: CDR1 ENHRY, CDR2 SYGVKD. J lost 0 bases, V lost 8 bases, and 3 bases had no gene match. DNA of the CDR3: TGTGCCATCGGACAGGGTGACTCCTACGAGCAGTACTTC. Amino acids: CAIGQGDSYEQYF.

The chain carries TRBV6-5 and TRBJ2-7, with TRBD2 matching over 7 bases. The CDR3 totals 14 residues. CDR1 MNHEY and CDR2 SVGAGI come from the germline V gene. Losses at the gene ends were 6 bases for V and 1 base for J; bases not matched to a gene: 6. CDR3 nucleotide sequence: TGTGCCAGCAGCCCCGGACTAGTGTCCTACGAGCAGTACTTC. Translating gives CASSPGLVSYEQYF.

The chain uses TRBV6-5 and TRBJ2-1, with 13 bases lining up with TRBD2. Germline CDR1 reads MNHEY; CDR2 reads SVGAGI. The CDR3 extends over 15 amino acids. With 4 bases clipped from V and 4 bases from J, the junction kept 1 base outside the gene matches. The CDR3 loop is CASSLGLAGYNEQFF. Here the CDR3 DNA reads TGTGCCAGCAGTTTGGGACTAGCGGGGTACAATGAGCAGTTCTTC.

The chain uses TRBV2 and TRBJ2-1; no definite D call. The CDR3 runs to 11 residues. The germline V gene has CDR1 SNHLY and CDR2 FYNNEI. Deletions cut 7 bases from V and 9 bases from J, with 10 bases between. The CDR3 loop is CASNYVREQFF. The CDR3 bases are TGTGCCAGCAACTATGTACGTGAGCAGTTCTTC.

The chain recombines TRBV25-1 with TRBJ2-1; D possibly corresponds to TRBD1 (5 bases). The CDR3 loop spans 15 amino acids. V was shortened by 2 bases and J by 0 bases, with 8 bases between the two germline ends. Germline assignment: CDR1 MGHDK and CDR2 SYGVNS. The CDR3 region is CASSEGAFSYNEQFF. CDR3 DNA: TGTGCCAGCAGTGAAGGGGCTTTCTCCTACAATGAGCAGTTCTTC.